The 11 T cell receptor beta chains below all came from one sample that was sequenced in a study of early T cells in non-severe SARS-CoV-2 infection. A single record per CDR3 protein comes from TCRdb applying MiXCR to the 5' RACE reads. The sample carries 65,000 to 85,000 distinct CDR3 sequences, 15% to 19% recorded once. Material: whole blood. The receptors here all came from an adult who was a healthcare worker with PCR-confirmed SARS-CoV-2 infection or an uninfected control (not recorded which).

The rearrangement uses TRBV3-1 and TRBJ2-3, with unresolved D. The V end was cut by 2 bases, the J end by 3 bases, with 9 bases between. Looked up from germline, CDR1 is LGHDT and CDR2 is YNNKEL (reference sequence). This CDR3 is 14 amino acids long. In nucleotides, the CDR3 is TGTGCCAGCAGCCAAATAAACCCGACAGATACGCAGTATTTT. It codes for CASSQINPTDTQYF.

This clonotype was counted many times. The V call is TRBV5-1, the J call TRBJ2-3; maybe TRBD1 (6 bases). The CDR3 covers 14 residues. Germline CDR1 is SGHRS and CDR2 is YFSETQ. The V end was cut by 4 bases, the J end by 2 bases, with 11 bases between. The CDR3 DNA reads TGCGCCAGCAGCAACAGGGTGTACACAGATACGCAGTATTTT. It specifies CASSNRVYTDTQYF.

This chain connects TRBV6-5 to TRBJ2-7; 9 bases are shared with TRBD2. The CDR3 sequence is 15 residues long. V was pared by 2 bases and J by 2 bases, with 4 bases of the junction left unmatched. Germline-derived CDR1 and CDR2 are MNHEY and SVGAGI. The CDR3: CASSYGAGGPYEQYF. The CDR3 DNA reads TGTGCCAGCAGTTACGGAGCGGGGGGACCCTACGAGCAGTACTTC.

The chain combines TRBV12-3 or TRBV12-4 with TRBJ2-1; 7 nucleotides agree with TRBD2. The V segment lost 5 bases and the J segment 3 bases; nucleotides outside the gene matches: 4. The CDR3 length is 14 residues. CDR3 residues: CASSSGIHYNEQFF. CDR3 nucleotides: TGTGCCAGCAGTAGCGGGATCCACTACAATGAGCAGTTCTTC.

This clonotype was observed a few times. V usage is TRBV28 and J usage is TRBJ2-5; 7 nucleotides line up with TRBD1. Germline V gene data show CDR1 as MDHEN and CDR2 as SYDVKM. Trimming cost V 4 bases and J 0 bases; bases outside gene matches: 5. This CDR3 region has 15 residues. The CDR3, as DNA: TGTGCCAGCAGTTCCCCTGACAGGGACCAAGAGACCCAGTACTTC. It codes for CASSSPDRDQETQYF.

In its sample, this clonotype was seen a few times. J is TRBJ2-7 and V is TRBV4-3; 9 bases map to TRBD2. CDR3 length: 13 amino acids. Germline V gives CDR1 LGHNA, CDR2 YSLEER. Losses at the gene ends were 4 bases for V and 4 bases for J; bases not matched to a gene: 2. DNA for the CDR3: TGCGCCAGCAGCCGGCTAGCGGGGTACGAGCAGTACTTC. This translates into CASSRLAGYEQYF.

This chain joins TRBV27 and TRBJ2-7; TRBD1 matches 9 bases. The trim removed 10 bases at V and 5 bases at J, leaving 15 bases unmatched. This CDR3 region has 15 residues. The germline V gene has CDR1 MNHEY and CDR2 SMNVEV (reference sequence). The CDR3 DNA reads TGTGCCACCCGCCGGGACAGGGTTTTGTCGAACGAGCAGTACTTC. It yields the protein CATRRDRVLSNEQYF.

This clonotype has ten or more counts. The chain combines TRBV9 with TRBJ2-7; possible D gene TRBD1, 6 bases. CDR1 and CDR2 from the germline V gene are SGDLS and YYNGEE. The CDR3 has 14 amino acids. Between the trimmed V and J ends, which lost 4 bases and 3 bases, there was a span of 14 bases. The CDR3 loop is CASSPRQAHYEQYF. The CDR3 coding sequence is TGTGCCAGCAGCCCCCGACAGGCCCACTACGAGCAGTACTTC.

The genes are TRBV29-1 and TRBJ1-1; a possible D gene is TRBD1 (5 bases). Trimming pared 0 bases from V and 8 bases from J, leaving 10 bases between. The V gene's germline CDR1 is SQVTM and CDR2 ANQGSEA. The CDR3 extends over 12 amino acids. The CDR3 DNA sequence: TGCAGCGTTGAAGAGGGGAGGACAGAAGCTTTCTTT. It codes for CSVEEGRTEAFF.

This clonotype was detected a few times. CDR3 amino acids: CASSLDLVGQRTYEQYF. In DNA form, the CDR3 reads TGTGCCAGCAGCTTAGATCTTGTGGGACAGAGAACCTACGAGCAGTACTTC. J is TRBJ2-7 and V is TRBV11-2, with 7 nucleotides matching TRBD1. Germline V gene lookup returns CDR1 SGHAT and CDR2 FQNNGV. CDR3 size: 17 residues. The V segment lost 0 bases and the J segment 2 bases; nucleotides outside the gene matches: 10. Based on the CDR3 plus reference TRBV11-2 and TRBJ2-7, the full variable domain is EAGVAQSPRYKIIEKRQSVAFWCNPISGHATLYWYQQILGQGPKLLIQFQNNGVVDDSQLPKDRFSAERLKGVDSTLKIQPAKLEDSAVYLCASSLDLVGQRTYEQYFGPGTRLTVT.

This clonotype was seen only a few times. The V and J genes are TRBV3-1 and TRBJ1-2; a weak D match, TRBD1 (6 bases). The germline V gene has CDR1 LGHDT and CDR2 YNNKEL (reference sequence). The V end was cut by 4 bases, the J end by 8 bases, with 17 bases between. The CDR3 is made up of 14 amino acids. The CDR3 loop is CASSPGTLQGGYTF. CDR3 in DNA: TGTGCCAGCAGCCCTGGGACACTCCAAGGGGGCTACACCTTC.